The 9 T cell receptor beta chains listed next were all sequenced from one sample in a study of early T cells in non-severe SARS-CoV-2 infection. TCRdb reprocessed the 5' RACE reads with MiXCR, giving one entry per CDR3 protein. The sample shows approximately 97,000 distinct CDR3 sequences, about an eighth of them seen only once. The specimen sequenced was whole blood. The receptors shown here come from an adult who was a healthcare worker with PCR-confirmed SARS-CoV-2 infection or an uninfected control (not recorded which).

The J gene is TRBJ2-5, the V gene TRBV4-1, with a weak D call TRBD1 (6 bases). This CDR3 has 14 residues. V was clipped by 3 bases and J by 1 base, with 9 bases between them. Germline V CDR1 and CDR2: MGHRA, YSYEKL. CDR3 sequence: CASSHGQFQETQYF. The CDR3 DNA follows: TGCGCCAGCAGCCACGGACAGTTCCAAGAGACCCAGTACTTC.

This clonotype was seen a few times. V gene TRBV5-4 combines with J gene TRBJ2-7, with TRBD1 matching 9 bases. The CDR3 has 16 amino acids. The V segment lost 4 bases and the J segment 5 bases; nucleotides outside the gene matches: 13. Germline V CDR1 and CDR2: SGHNT, YYREEE (reference sequence). CDR3 DNA: TGTGCCAGCAGCCAATTAAACCCACAGGGGGCGGACGAGCAGTACTTC. Translation: CASSQLNPQGADEQYF.

Many counts were recorded for this clonotype. The V and J genes are TRBV27 and TRBJ2-7; TRBD1 is a possible D gene (6 bases). Germline V CDR1 and CDR2: MNHEY, SMNVEV (reference sequence). V was pared by 4 bases and J by 3 bases, with 10 bases between. The CDR3 runs 13 residues. CDR3: CASSSQQGYEQYF. The CDR3 coding sequence is TGTGCCAGCAGTTCCCAACAGGGCTACGAGCAGTACTTC.

This clonotype was counted many times. V is TRBV12-3 or TRBV12-4 and J is TRBJ2-5; D unclear. This CDR3 contains 14 residues. Trimming removed 6 bases at V and 1 base at J, with 12 bases between. The CDR3 here is CASSTDAFQETQYF. The CDR3 coding sequence is TGTGCCAGCAGCACGGACGCATTCCAAGAGACCCAGTACTTC.

This clonotype was recorded many times. This chain joins TRBV6-5 and TRBJ1-5; no clear D. Germline CDR1 and CDR2: MNHEY and SVGAGI. This CDR3 is 13 amino acids long. V dropped 6 bases and J dropped 0 bases, with 6 bases sitting between them. The CDR3 sequence: CASRLYSNQPQHF. CDR3 sequence (DNA): TGTGCCAGCAGACTTTATAGCAATCAGCCCCAGCATTTT.

This clonotype was observed at least ten times. V and J are TRBV10-3 and TRBJ2-7; D not certain. The CDR3 runs to 13 residues. V was pared by 6 bases and J by 2 bases, with 11 bases between. CDR1 and CDR2 from the germline V gene are ENHRY and SYGVKD. CDR3 sequence: CAISDSETYEQYF. The CDR3 DNA sequence: TGTGCCATCAGCGATTCGGAAACCTACGAGCAGTACTTC.

In this sample, this clonotype turned up many times. The rearrangement links TRBV12-3 or TRBV12-4 to TRBJ2-7; 7 bases fit TRBD2. J gave up 0 bases and V 6 bases, and 5 bases lay outside the gene matches. This CDR3 spans 14 amino acids. The CDR3 is CASSPRTSSYEQYF. The CDR3 region has the DNA TGTGCCAGCAGCCCCAGGACTAGCTCCTACGAGCAGTACTTC.

This clonotype was counted at least ten times. V and J are TRBV2 and TRBJ2-2; 7 nucleotides agree with TRBD1. V was pared by 4 bases and J by 4 bases, with 6 bases of the junction left unmatched. The germline CDR1 and CDR2 sequences are SNHLY and FYNNEI. The CDR3 has 15 amino acids. DNA for the CDR3: TGTGCCAGCAGTGGACAGGGCGGAGGCACCGGGGAGCTGTTTTTT. The encoded protein is CASSGQGGGTGELFF.

The chain employs TRBV30 and TRBJ1-1; possible D gene TRBD1, 6 bases. V lost 4 bases, J lost 5 bases, and 14 bases lay in between. The germline V gene encodes CDR1 GTSNPN and CDR2 SVGIG (reference sequence). This CDR3 region has 13 residues. The CDR3 nucleotides are TGTGCCTGGAAAACGACAGGAATTACTGAAGCTTTCTTT. It codes for CAWKTTGITEAFF.